This TCR beta chain appears in the sequencing data of a study of regulatory T cells in long-lasting Graves disease. The CDR3 has 13 amino acids. CDR1 and CDR2 (germline): DFQATT, SNEGSKA (reference sequence). J was trimmed by 6 bases and V by 6 bases; bases with no gene match: 10. Arm-PCR of CDR3 regions and iRepertoire HTBI primers were used to build TCR beta libraries. TCRdb ran MiXCR on the multiplex PCR reads and lists one entry per CDR3 protein. The sample holds some 370,000 distinct CDR3 sequences, roughly 20% seen once. The time point is: persistent/refractory GD, antithyroid drugs over 5 years with positive TRAb. Following extraction of RNA from PBMCs, that RNA was used to make the TCR library.

The TCR was taken from a female donor with Graves disease. Material: peripheral blood mononuclear cells (PBMCs), obtained when the disease was refractory, from a patient treated with antithyroid drugs. J is TRBJ1-1 and V is TRBV20-1, with TRBD1 matching 7 bases. CDR3 in amino acids: CSAETGKSSEAFF. CDR3 DNA sequence: TGCAGTGCGGAGACAGGGAAGTCCTCTGAAGCTTTCTTT.